Below are 3 T cell receptor beta chains sequenced from a single sample in a study of human T cells and chemical hapten exposure. Time point noted: patch test 2, 6 weeks after DPC sensitization. The sample's treatment: therapeutic diphenylcyclopropenone sensitization with weekly scalp DPC. Each CDR3 protein is one row after TCRdb ran MiXCR on the RACE reads. Of some 99,000 distinct CDR3 sequences listed, 9.2% are singletons. The sequencing used whole blood, collected in connection with sensitization to the hapten diphenylcyclopropenone (DPC). The source of these receptors is a woman in her forties with alopecia areata. Some clones in this sample may be carry-over from other donors' samples.

In its sample, this clonotype was seen a few times. V usage is TRBV6-5 and J usage is TRBJ2-2, with TRBD1 matching over 8 bases. The CDR3 contains 14 residues. The trim removed 5 bases at V and 6 bases at J, leaving 5 bases unmatched. From germline, CDR1 is MNHEY and CDR2 SVGAGI. The CDR3 reads CASSVDRDAGELFF. The CDR3 DNA is TGTGCCAGCAGTGTGGACAGGGATGCCGGGGAGCTGTTTTTT.

V and J are TRBV11-2 and TRBJ2-7; 7 nucleotides match TRBD2. The CDR3 runs to 15 residues. Germline assignment: CDR1 SGHAT and CDR2 FQNNGV. The V and J ends lost 4 bases and 0 bases, in that order; junction bases with no gene match: 6. The CDR3 DNA sequence: TGTGCCAGCAGCTCGGGCGGGGGAATCTCCTACGAGCAGTACTTC. As protein: CASSSGGGISYEQYF. Full variable domain (missing parts from reference TRBV11-2 and TRBJ2-7): EAGVAQSPRYKIIEKRQSVAFWCNPISGHATLYWYQQILGQGPKLLIQFQNNGVVDDSQLPKDRFSAERLKGVDSTLKIQPAKLEDSAVYLCASSSGGGISYEQYFGPGTRLTVT.

This clonotype was counted ten times or more. The chain is built from TRBV23-1 and TRBJ2-7; maybe TRBD2 (6 bases). TRBV23-1 is designated an ORF whose function remains uncertain. The V gene lost 2 bases and the J gene lost 5 bases, with 19 bases spanning the gap. There are 16 residues in the CDR3. CDR3 in DNA: TGCGCCAGCAGTCAAAATCGGAACGGAGGGTCTAACGAGCAGTACTTC. It specifies CASSQNRNGGSNEQYF.